Listed below are T cell receptor beta chains from one sample, sequenced in a study of shared clonotypes between healthy human individuals. Assay used: immunoSEQ multiplex PCR; TCRdb lists only in-frame clones, some missing. The sample comprises fewer than 1.6 million clones, approximately 98.5% of which are singletons, and about 0.34% rests with the top ten. Input material: naive CD4+ T cells sorted from blood. The origin of the receptors is a man in his thirties or forties in good health. Each CDR3 is given with its conserved first and last residue. The D gene is left open where the match is weak.

j_gene: TRBJ1-3; d_gene: .; v_gene: TRBV13; CDR3aa: CASSLDFGDFPYF; CDR3nt: TGTGCCAGCAGCTTGGATTTCGGGGACTTCCCTTATTTT
j_gene: TRBJ2-7; d_gene: TRBD2; v_gene: TRBV5-1; CDR3aa: CASSLSAGLAGTYEQYF; CDR3nt: TGCGCCAGCAGCTTGTCGGCCGGACTAGCGGGGACCTACGAGCAGTACTTC
j_gene: TRBJ1-5; d_gene: .; v_gene: TRBV28; CDR3aa: CASSPGTFQPQHF; CDR3nt: TGTGCCAGCAGTCCCGGGACATTTCAGCCCCAGCATTTT
j_gene: TRBJ2-7; d_gene: .; v_gene: TRBV11-2; CDR3aa: CASSGWTASYEQYF; CDR3nt: TGTGCCAGCAGCGGGTGGACAGCCTCCTACGAGCAGTACTTC
j_gene: TRBJ1-5; d_gene: .; v_gene: TRBV19; CDR3aa: CASSIVVGAQHF; CDR3nt: TGTGCCAGTAGTATAGTAGTCGGGGCCCAGCATTTT
j_gene: TRBJ2-1; d_gene: .; v_gene: TRBV4-3; CDR3aa: CASSQDPSPNPPYNEQFF; CDR3nt: TGCGCCAGCAGCCAAGATCCAAGCCCAAACCCCCCCTACAATGAGCAGTTCTTC
j_gene: TRBJ1-2; d_gene: .; v_gene: TRBV10-3; CDR3aa: CAIQIALNYGYTF; CDR3nt: TGTGCCATCCAGATCGCGCTCAACTATGGCTACACCTTC
j_gene: TRBJ2-7; d_gene: TRBD2; v_gene: TRBV5-4; CDR3aa: CASSLDRAGAFNEQYF; CDR3nt: TGTGCCAGCAGCTTGGATAGAGCGGGAGCTTTCAACGAGCAGTACTTC
j_gene: TRBJ2-3; d_gene: .; v_gene: TRBV18; CDR3aa: CASSPPKVRADTQYF; CDR3nt: TGTGCCAGCTCACCGCCCAAGGTGAGGGCAGATACGCAGTATTTT
j_gene: TRBJ2-7; d_gene: .; v_gene: TRBV28; CDR3aa: CASSPGDKSYEQYF; CDR3nt: TGTGCCAGCAGTCCCGGAGACAAATCCTACGAGCAGTACTTC
j_gene: TRBJ1-1; d_gene: .; v_gene: TRBV9; CDR3aa: CASSAQGFGNTEAFF; CDR3nt: TGTGCCAGCAGCGCGCAGGGATTTGGGAACACTGAAGCTTTCTTT
j_gene: TRBJ2-1; d_gene: .; v_gene: TRBV27; CDR3aa: CASVRAGPLQDEQFF; CDR3nt: TGTGCCAGCGTCCGGGCCGGACCGCTTCAGGATGAGCAGTTCTTC
j_gene: TRBJ1-1; d_gene: .; v_gene: TRBV9; CDR3aa: CASSVDGPNAEAFF; CDR3nt: TGTGCCAGCAGCGTAGACGGCCCAAACGCTGAAGCTTTCTTT
j_gene: TRBJ2-7; d_gene: TRBD1; v_gene: TRBV5-1; CDR3aa: CASSLGGTASYEQYF; CDR3nt: TGCGCCAGCAGCTTGGGGGGGACAGCCTCCTACGAGCAGTACTTC
j_gene: TRBJ1-2; d_gene: .; v_gene: TRBV28; CDR3aa: CASGAGYTF; CDR3nt: TGTGCCAGCGGTGCTGGCTACACCTTC
j_gene: TRBJ2-7; d_gene: .; v_gene: TRBV18; CDR3aa: CASSPQQGESYEQYF; CDR3nt: TGTGCCAGCTCACCACAACAGGGTGAATCCTACGAGCAGTACTTC
j_gene: TRBJ2-1; d_gene: TRBD2; v_gene: TRBV9; CDR3aa: CASTPVASGSIEQFF; CDR3nt: TGTGCCAGCACCCCGGTGGCTAGCGGGAGTATAGAGCAGTTCTTC
j_gene: TRBJ1-2; d_gene: .; v_gene: TRBV5-1; CDR3aa: CASSFNVNYGYTF; CDR3nt: TGCGCCAGCAGCTTCAACGTTAACTATGGCTACACCTTC
j_gene: TRBJ2-5; d_gene: TRBD1; v_gene: TRBV30; CDR3aa: CAWIPGTGRETQYF; CDR3nt: TGTGCCTGGATCCCCGGGACAGGGCGAGAGACCCAGTACTTC
j_gene: TRBJ2-2; d_gene: TRBD1; v_gene: TRBV27; CDR3aa: CASRPRGGQGGSGELFF; CDR3nt: TGTGCCAGCAGGCCCAGGGGAGGACAGGGTGGTTCCGGGGAGCTGTTTTTT
j_gene: TRBJ2-1; d_gene: TRBD2; v_gene: TRBV7-2; CDR3aa: CASSPRGTSGFRNEQFF; CDR3nt: TGTGCCAGCAGCCCGCGCGGGACTAGCGGGTTTCGCAATGAGCAGTTCTTC
j_gene: TRBJ2-1; d_gene: TRBD2; v_gene: TRBV27; CDR3aa: CASNGLAGVGNEQFF; CDR3nt: TGTGCCAGCAACGGACTAGCGGGAGTGGGCAATGAGCAGTTCTTC